This entry is about one T cell receptor beta chain. Its antigen is undetermined. This sample is drawn from a study of lymphopenia after photon versus proton radiotherapy. Study-wide points: After lymphocyte nadir, photon-treated repertoires showed oligoclonal expansion, especially CD8+ Temra. Larger post-nadir TCR diversity loss correlated inversely with survival in deceased patients. Under photons, naive T cells and diversity fell while effector/memory populations rose. Better survival with proton therapy was suggested as possible, not demonstrated.

V lost 6 bases to trimming and J lost 1 base, with 9 bases between them. CDR3 length: 14 residues. Per the germline V gene, CDR1 is ENHRY and CDR2 is SYGVKD. Some clones are missing from TCRdb's copy, which holds only in-frame ones; the method was immunoSEQ multiplex PCR. The sample has over 50,000 clones; about 90% are singletons. The starting material was peripheral blood, obtained from a patient treated with photon-based radiotherapy. The TCR originated in a man aged 35-49 years with gastric cancer. This chain connects TRBV10-3 to TRBJ2-2; D may correspond to TRBD1 or TRBD2 (5 bases each). In DNA form, the CDR3 reads TGTGCCATCAGGGGGGACGGGAACACCGGGGAGCTGTTTTTT. The encoded protein is CAIRGDGNTGELFF.